The present TCR beta chain was sequenced within a study of blood T cell repertoires in COVID-19. Whole-study context: T cells, B-cell-depleted T cells, or PBMCs supplied cDNA or gDNA.

TCRdb's table, derived via immunoSEQ multiplex PCR, lists solely in-frame clones and lacks some. Of hundreds of thousands of clones in the sample, around 88% were seen once. With 1 base removed from V and 4 bases from J, the gap between germline ends came to 14 bases. The germline gives CDR1 MGHRA, CDR2 YSYEKL. CDR3 size: 15 residues. This sequence originates from a young woman with acute or convalescent COVID-19. Sequences were obtained from peripheral blood. The chain links TRBV4-1 to TRBJ2-7, with TRBD1 as a possible D gene (6 bases). Written as DNA, the CDR3 is TGCGCCAGCAGCCAAGCCGGGACACCAATTTACGAGCAGTACTTC. Protein: CASSQAGTPIYEQYF.